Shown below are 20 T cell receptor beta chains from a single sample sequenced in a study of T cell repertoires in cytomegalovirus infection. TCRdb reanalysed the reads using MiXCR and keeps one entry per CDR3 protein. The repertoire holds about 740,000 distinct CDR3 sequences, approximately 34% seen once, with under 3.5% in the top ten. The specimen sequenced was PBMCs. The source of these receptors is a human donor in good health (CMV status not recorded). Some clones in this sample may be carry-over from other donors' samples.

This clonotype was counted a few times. CDR3 protein: CASSYSTPRGWDLHF. The CDR3 coding sequence is TGTGCCAGCAGTTACTCGACTCCCAGGGGCTGGGACCTCCACTTT. The chain couples TRBV6-5 to TRBJ1-6, with a weak D call TRBD1 (6 bases). The CDR3 sequence is 15 residues long. V was cut by 0 bases and J by 15 bases, with 18 bases left in between. In germline, CDR1 is MNHEY, CDR2 SVGAGI.

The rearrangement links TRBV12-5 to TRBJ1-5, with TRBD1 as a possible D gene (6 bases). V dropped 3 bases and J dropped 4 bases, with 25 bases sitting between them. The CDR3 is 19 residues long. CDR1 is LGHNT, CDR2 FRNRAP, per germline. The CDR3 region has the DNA TGTGCTAGTGGTTTAAAACAGGGATCGCCCGGGAGGGGAAATCAGCCCCAGCATTTT. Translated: CASGLKQGSPGRGNQPQHF.

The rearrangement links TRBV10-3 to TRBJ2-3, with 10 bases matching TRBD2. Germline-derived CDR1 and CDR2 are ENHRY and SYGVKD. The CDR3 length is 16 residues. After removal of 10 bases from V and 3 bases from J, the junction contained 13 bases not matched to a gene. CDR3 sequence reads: CATTRGAGGTTDTQYF. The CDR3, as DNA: TGTGCCACCACCAGGGGAGCGGGAGGGACTACAGATACGCAGTATTTT.

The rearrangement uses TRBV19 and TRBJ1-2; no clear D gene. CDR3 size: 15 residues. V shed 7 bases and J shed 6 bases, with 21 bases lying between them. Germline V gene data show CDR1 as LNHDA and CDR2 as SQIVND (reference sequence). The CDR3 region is CASTLSWVGKDGYTF. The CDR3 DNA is TGTGCCAGTACCCTCTCATGGGTAGGGAAGGATGGCTACACCTTC.

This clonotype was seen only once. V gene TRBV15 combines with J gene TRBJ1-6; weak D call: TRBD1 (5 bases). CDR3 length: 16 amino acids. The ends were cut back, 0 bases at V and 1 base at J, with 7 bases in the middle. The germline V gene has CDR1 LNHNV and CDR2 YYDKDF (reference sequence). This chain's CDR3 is CATSREGESYNSPLHF. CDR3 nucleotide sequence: TGTGCCACCAGCAGAGAAGGGGAATCCTATAATTCACCCCTCCACTTT.

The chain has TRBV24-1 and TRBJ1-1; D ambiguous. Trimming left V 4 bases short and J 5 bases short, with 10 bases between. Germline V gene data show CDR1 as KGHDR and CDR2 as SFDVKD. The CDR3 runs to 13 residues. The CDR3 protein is CATSDPQRTEAFF. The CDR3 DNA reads TGTGCCACCAGTGACCCCCAGCGGACTGAAGCTTTCTTT.

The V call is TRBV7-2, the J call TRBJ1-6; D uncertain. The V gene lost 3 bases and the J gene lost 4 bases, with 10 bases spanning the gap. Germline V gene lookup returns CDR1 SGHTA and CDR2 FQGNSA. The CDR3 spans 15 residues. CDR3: CASSFQDGYNSPLHF. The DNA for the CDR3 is TGTGCCAGCAGCTTTCAAGACGGGTATAATTCACCCCTCCACTTT.

The CDR3 protein is CASSQEGLGNQPQHF. In DNA, the CDR3 is TGCGCCAGCAGCCAAGAGGGGCTAGGGAATCAGCCCCAGCATTTT. V usage is TRBV4-1 and J usage is TRBJ1-5; weak D call: TRBD1 (5 bases). The CDR3 is 15 amino acids. V lost 0 bases to trimming and J lost 4 bases, with 10 bases between them. Germline values: CDR1 MGHRA, CDR2 YSYEKL.

DNA for the CDR3: TGTGCCAGTCGGGGGGGCCTCGAGCAGTACTTC. It yields the protein CASRGGLEQYF. The V gene is TRBV12-3 or TRBV12-4, the J gene TRBJ2-7; 8 bases match TRBD2. The CDR3 length is 11 residues. Unmatched junction bases numbered 4, after V lost 9 bases and J lost 6 bases.

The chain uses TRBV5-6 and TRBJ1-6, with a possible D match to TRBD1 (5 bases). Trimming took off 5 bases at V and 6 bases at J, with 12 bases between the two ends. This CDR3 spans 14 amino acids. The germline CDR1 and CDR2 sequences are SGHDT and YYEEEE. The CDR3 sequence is CASSATVTNSPLHF. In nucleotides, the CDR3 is TGTGCCAGCAGTGCGACAGTTACTAATTCACCCCTCCACTTT.

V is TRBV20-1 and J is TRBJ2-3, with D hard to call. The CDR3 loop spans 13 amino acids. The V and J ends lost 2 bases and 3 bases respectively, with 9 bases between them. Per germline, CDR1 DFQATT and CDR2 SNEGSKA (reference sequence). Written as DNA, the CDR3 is TGCAGTGCTAGATGGGTAGGGACAGATACGCAGTATTTT. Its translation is CSARWVGTDTQYF.

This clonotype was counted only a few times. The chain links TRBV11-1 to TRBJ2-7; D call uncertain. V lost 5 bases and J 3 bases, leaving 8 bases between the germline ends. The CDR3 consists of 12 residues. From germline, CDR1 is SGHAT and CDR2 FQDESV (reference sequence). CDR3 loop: CASSANFYEQYF. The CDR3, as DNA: TGTGCCAGCAGCGCAAACTTCTACGAGCAGTACTTC.

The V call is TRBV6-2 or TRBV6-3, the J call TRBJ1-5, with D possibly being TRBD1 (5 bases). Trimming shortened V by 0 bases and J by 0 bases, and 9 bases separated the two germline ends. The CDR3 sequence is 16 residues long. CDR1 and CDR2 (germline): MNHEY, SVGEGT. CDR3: CASSYSAGYSNQPQHF. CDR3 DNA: TGTGCCAGCAGTTACTCGGCAGGGTATAGCAATCAGCCCCAGCATTTT.

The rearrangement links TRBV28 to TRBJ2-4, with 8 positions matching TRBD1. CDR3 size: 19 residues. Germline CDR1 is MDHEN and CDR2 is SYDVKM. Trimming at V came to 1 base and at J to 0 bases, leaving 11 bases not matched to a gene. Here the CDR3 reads CASSLSYQDRALAKNIQYF. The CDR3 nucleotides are TGTGCCAGCAGTTTATCTTATCAGGACAGGGCACTAGCCAAAAACATTCAGTACTTC.

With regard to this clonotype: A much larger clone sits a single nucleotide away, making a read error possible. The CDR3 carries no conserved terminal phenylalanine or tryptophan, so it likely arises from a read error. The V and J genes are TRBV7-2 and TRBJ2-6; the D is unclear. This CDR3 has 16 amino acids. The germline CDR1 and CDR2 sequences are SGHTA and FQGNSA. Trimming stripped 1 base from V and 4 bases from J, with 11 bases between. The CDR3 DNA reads TGTGCCAGCAGCTTAGGTGGCCAGAGAGGGGCCAACGTCCTGACTTAC. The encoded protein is CASSLGGQRGANVLTY.

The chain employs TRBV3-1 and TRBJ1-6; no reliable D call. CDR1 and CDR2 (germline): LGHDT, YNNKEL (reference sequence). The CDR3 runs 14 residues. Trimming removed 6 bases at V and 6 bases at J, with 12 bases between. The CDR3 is CASRDGRRNSPLHF. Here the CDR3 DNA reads TGTGCCAGCAGAGATGGACGGCGTAATTCACCCCTCCACTTT.

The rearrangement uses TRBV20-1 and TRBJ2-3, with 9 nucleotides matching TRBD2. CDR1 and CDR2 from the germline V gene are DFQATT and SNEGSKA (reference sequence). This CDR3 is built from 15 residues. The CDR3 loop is CSLGGAGGHTDTQYF. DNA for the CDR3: TGCAGCCTAGGGGGAGCGGGGGGTCACACAGATACGCAGTATTTT.

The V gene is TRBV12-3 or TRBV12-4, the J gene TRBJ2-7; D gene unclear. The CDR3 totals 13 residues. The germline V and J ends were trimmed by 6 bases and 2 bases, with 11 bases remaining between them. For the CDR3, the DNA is TGTGCCAGCAGCCACCGCGGAGCCTACGAGCAGTACTTC. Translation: CASSHRGAYEQYF.

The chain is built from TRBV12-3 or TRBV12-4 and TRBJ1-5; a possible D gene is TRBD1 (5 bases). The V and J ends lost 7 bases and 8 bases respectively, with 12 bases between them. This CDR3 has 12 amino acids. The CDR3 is CASTEGTKPQHF. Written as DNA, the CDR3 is TGTGCCAGCACGGAAGGGACGAAGCCCCAGCATTTT.

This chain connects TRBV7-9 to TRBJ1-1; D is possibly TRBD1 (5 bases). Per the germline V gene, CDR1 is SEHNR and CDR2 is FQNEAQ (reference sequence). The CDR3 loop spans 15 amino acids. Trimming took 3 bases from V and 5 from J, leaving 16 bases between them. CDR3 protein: CASSFPPRGRTEAFF. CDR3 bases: TGTGCCAGCAGCTTCCCACCAAGGGGCAGGACTGAAGCTTTCTTT.